These 20 T cell receptor beta chains were sequenced from one sample in a study of T cell responses to AZD1222 COVID-19 vaccine. Profiled with immunoSEQ multiplex PCR; TCRdb holds only in-frame clones, not every one. The sample comprises around 120,000 clones, just under 95% of which are singletons, and approximately 1.2% rests with the top ten. The specimen was peripheral blood, collected 28 days after the second AZD1222 dose. The receptors derive from an adult who received the AZD1222 COVID-19 vaccine.

The chain is built from TRBV5-1 and TRBJ2-6, with D possibly TRBD2 on 6 matching bases. The germline V and J ends were trimmed by 5 bases and 0 bases, with 9 bases remaining between them. The CDR3 sequence is 15 residues long. Germline V gene lookup returns CDR1 SGHRS and CDR2 YFSETQ. The CDR3 region has the DNA TGCGCCAGCAGTCACGGGAGCTCTGGGGCCAACGTCCTGACTTTC. Its protein is CASSHGSSGANVLTF.

The chain is built from TRBV19 and TRBJ2-7, with 9 bases matching TRBD2. The germline V gene has CDR1 LNHDA and CDR2 SQIVND (reference sequence). The CDR3 extends over 15 amino acids. V was pared by 6 bases and J by 1 base, with 7 bases of the junction left unmatched. CDR3 amino acids: CASRRLADVSYEQYF. Here the CDR3 DNA reads TGTGCCAGTAGACGACTAGCGGACGTTTCCTACGAGCAGTACTTC.

The chain is built from TRBV6-1 and TRBJ2-3, with 7 bases aligning to TRBD1. V lost 3 bases to trimming and J lost 6 bases; unmatched junction nucleotides: 3. The CDR3 is made up of 13 amino acids. CDR1 and CDR2 (germline): MNHNS, SASEGT. The CDR3: CASSETGRDTQYF. CDR3 sequence (DNA): TGTGCCAGCAGTGAGACAGGGCGGGATACGCAGTATTTT.

The V gene is TRBV7-9, the J gene TRBJ2-7; D call uncertain. The V gene lost 7 bases and the J gene lost 7 bases, with 11 bases spanning the gap. CDR3 length equals 11 residues. CDR1 and CDR2 from the germline V gene are SEHNR and FQNEAQ (reference sequence). The CDR3 DNA is TGTGCCAGCATGTCCGGGTGGGAGCAGTACTTC. Translating it yields CASMSGWEQYF.

This sequence joins TRBV19 and TRBJ1-1, with D uncertain. This CDR3 has 17 residues. V lost 3 bases to trimming and J lost 0 bases, with 17 bases between them. Per germline, CDR1 LNHDA and CDR2 SQIVND (reference sequence). CDR3 protein: CASSMDSSTLMNTEAFF. DNA for the CDR3: TGTGCCAGTAGTATGGACTCGAGCACCCTAATGAACACTGAAGCTTTCTTT.

The chain is built from TRBV7-2 and TRBJ2-7; D may be TRBD2 (5 bases). CDR1 SGHTA and CDR2 FQGNSA come from the germline V gene. The CDR3 has 14 amino acids. V shed 3 bases and J shed 1 base, with 10 bases lying between them. CDR3 amino acids: CASSFDRGSYEQYF. CDR3 DNA: TGTGCCAGCAGCTTTGACCGGGGATCCTACGAGCAGTACTTC. The full variable domain, in which reference TRBV7-2 and TRBJ2-7 provide the parts outside the CDR3, is GAGVSQSPSNKVTEKGKDVELRCDPISGHTALYWYRQSLGQGLEFLIYFQGNSAPDKSGLPSDRFSAERTGGSVSTLTIQRTQQEDSAVYLCASSFDRGSYEQYFGPGTRLTVT.

This clone occurred once. The J gene is TRBJ2-3, the V gene TRBV14, with TRBD2 identical over 10 bases. This CDR3 has 14 amino acids. The ends lost 4 bases at V and 3 bases at J; junction bases unmatched: 1. Germline lookup yields CDR1 SGHDN and CDR2 FVKESK. CDR3 loop: CASSPGLATDTQYF. CDR3 nucleotides: TGTGCCAGCAGCCCGGGACTAGCGACAGATACGCAGTATTTT.

J is TRBJ1-1 and V is TRBV7-9; possibly TRBD1 for D (6 bases). The CDR3 contains 12 residues. V was clipped by 1 base and J by 12 bases, with 12 bases between them. The germline CDR1 and CDR2 sequences are SEHNR and FQNEAQ (reference sequence). For the CDR3, the DNA is TGTGCCAGCAGCTTAGAGGGCAGGGGCCCTTTCTTT. Translated, it gives CASSLEGRGPFF.

The V and J genes are TRBV2 and TRBJ2-1; 8 bases line up with TRBD1. Unmatched junction bases numbered 7, after V lost 4 bases and J lost 5 bases. The CDR3 is 15 residues long. CDR1 and CDR2 (germline): SNHLY, FYNNEI. CDR3 region: CASSVRQGSHNEQFF. The CDR3 coding sequence is TGTGCCAGCAGTGTTAGACAGGGGTCACACAATGAGCAGTTCTTC.

This chain links TRBV30 with TRBJ2-1; perhaps D is TRBD1 or TRBD2 (5 bases each). V lost 4 bases, J lost 7 bases, and 17 bases lay in between. CDR1 is GTSNPN and CDR2 is SVGIG in the germline V gene (reference sequence). The CDR3 runs to 14 residues. CDR3 sequence: CAWTWDLGMNEQFF. CDR3 in DNA: TGTGCCTGGACTTGGGACCTAGGAATGAATGAGCAGTTCTTC.

In its sample, this clone was seen once. V and J are TRBV13 and TRBJ2-7; the D gene could be TRBD1 or TRBD2 (6 bases each). V was pared by 5 bases and J by 7 bases, with 18 bases between. This CDR3 has 14 amino acids. The V gene's germline CDR1 is PRHDT and CDR2 FYEKMQ (reference sequence). The CDR3 region is CASSPRGRSEEQYF. The CDR3 DNA sequence: TGTGCCAGCAGCCCTAGGGGGAGGTCGGAAGAGCAGTACTTC.

This rearrangement joins TRBV6-5 to TRBJ2-7, with D perhaps given as TRBD1 or TRBD2 (5 bases each). The CDR3 runs 15 residues. Looked up from germline, CDR1 is MNHEY and CDR2 is SVGAGI. Trimming removed 7 bases at V and 0 bases at J, with 16 bases between. The CDR3 sequence: CASNSGQESSYEQYF. The CDR3, as DNA: TGTGCCAGCAACTCGGGGCAGGAGAGCTCCTACGAGCAGTACTTC.

The chain links TRBV10-3 to TRBJ2-5; 9 nucleotides match TRBD1. The CDR3 sequence is 14 residues long. The V gene end was trimmed by 6 bases and the J gene end by 5 bases; junction bases not matched to a gene: 7. Germline V gene lookup returns CDR1 ENHRY and CDR2 SYGVKD. CDR3 amino acids: CAIRRQGVTETQYF. CDR3 nucleotide sequence: TGTGCCATCAGAAGACAGGGGGTGACGGAGACCCAGTACTTC.

Here the CDR3 DNA reads TGTGCCAGCAGTTTACAGGGGGCCACTGAAGCTTTCTTT. It is translated as CASSLQGATEAFF. This chain uses TRBV6-2 or TRBV6-3 with TRBJ1-1, with 9 bases that match TRBD1. Germline assignment: CDR1 MNHEY and CDR2 SVGEGT. V trimming: 4 bases; J trimming: 4 bases; junction bases outside the gene matches: 1. CDR3 size: 13 residues.

The chain combines TRBV27 with TRBJ2-7; the D is unclear. The germline V gene encodes CDR1 MNHEY and CDR2 SMNVEV (reference sequence). V was pared by 4 bases and J by 3 bases, with 4 bases between. The CDR3 spans 11 residues. CDR3 protein: CASSSHYEQYF. CDR3 nucleotide sequence: TGTGCCAGCAGTTCTCACTACGAGCAGTACTTC.

The chain employs TRBV2 and TRBJ1-2, with D perhaps matching TRBD1 (6 bases). From germline, CDR1 is SNHLY and CDR2 FYNNEI. Trimming stripped 5 bases from V and 8 bases from J, with 12 bases between. The CDR3 runs 12 residues. CDR3 protein: CASSRDIAGYTF. The DNA for the CDR3 is TGTGCCAGCAGTAGGGACATTGCCGGCTACACCTTC. Variable domain in full (rest from reference TRBV2 and TRBJ1-2): EPEVTQTPSHQVTQMGQEVILRCVPISNHLYFYWYRQILGQKVEFLVSFYNNEISEKSEIFDDQFSVERPDGSNFTLKIRSTKLEDSAMYFCASSRDIAGYTFGSGTRLTVV.

This chain uses TRBV3-1 (or the pseudogene TRBV3-2) with TRBJ1-4; D perhaps matches TRBD1 (6 bases). Germline assignment: CDR1 LGHDT and CDR2 YNNKEL (reference sequence). The V end lost 0 bases, the J end lost 0 bases, and 8 bases lay between the germline ends. CDR3 size: 16 residues. CDR3 in DNA: TGTGCCAGCAGCCAAGAACAGGGCACAACTAATGAAAAACTGTTTTTT. This codes for CASSQEQGTTNEKLFF.

The rearrangement joins TRBV2 to TRBJ1-5; D not certain. CDR3 size: 13 residues. Germline-derived CDR1 and CDR2 are SNHLY and FYNNEI. V lost 4 bases and J lost 8, with 12 bases in between. CDR3 sequence: CASSGGPWEPQHF. CDR3 sequence (DNA): TGTGCCAGCAGTGGAGGACCTTGGGAGCCCCAGCATTTT.

The rearrangement joins TRBV4-3 to TRBJ2-6; 8 bases are a match to TRBD1. V was pared by 2 bases and J by 0 bases, with 9 bases of the junction left unmatched. This CDR3 has 19 amino acids. Germline lookup yields CDR1 LGHNA and CDR2 YSLEER. This CDR3 reads CASSQFRTGLSSGANVLTF. Written as DNA, the CDR3 is TGCGCCAGCAGCCAATTCCGGACAGGGCTTAGCTCTGGGGCCAACGTCCTGACTTTC.

The V gene is TRBV7-2, the J gene TRBJ2-5, with D possibly TRBD2 on 5 matching bases. Trimming took 2 bases from V and 2 from J, leaving 6 bases between them. Germline V CDR1 and CDR2: SGHTA, FQGNSA. The CDR3 totals 13 residues. The CDR3 sequence: CASSLREQETQYF. DNA for the CDR3: TGTGCCAGCAGCTTACGGGAACAAGAGACCCAGTACTTC.